The rows below give T cell receptor beta chains drawn from one sample of a study of control samples from healthy donors and cancer patients. TCRdb keeps only in-frame clones here, not all; method: immunoSEQ multiplex PCR. The repertoire holds about 170,000 clones, more than 90% seen once, with around 2% in the top ten. The sample comprised blood. Receptors originate from a woman aged 40 to 49 in good health. CDR3s leave out the opening cysteine and the closing phenylalanine or tryptophan. Fields, in order: clone size, V gene, CDR3 protein. Some rows have no size entry. The others give once, few or many, or a class for an expanded clone.

clone_size: NA; v_call: TRBV5-8; cdr3_aa: ASSSKTGSYEQY
clone_size: NA; v_call: TRBV4-1; cdr3_aa: ASSQVVAQSLEAF
clone_size: NA; v_call: TRBV4-1; cdr3_aa: ASSQGPEAGLNEKLF
clone_size: NA; v_call: TRBV28; cdr3_aa: ASSAPTGGHYEQY
clone_size: NA; v_call: TRBV2; cdr3_aa: ASSESSGGFTDTQY
clone_size: NA; v_call: TRBV11-1; cdr3_aa: ASSTRWVTDTQY
clone_size: NA; v_call: TRBV25-1; cdr3_aa: ASSEWSSSSTDTQY
clone_size: NA; v_call: TRBV5-1; cdr3_aa: ASGDSPGGYT
clone_size: NA; v_call: TRBV6-5; cdr3_aa: ASRDRLGNQPQH
clone_size: NA; v_call: TRBV6-5; cdr3_aa: ASSYLGPEGTDTQY
clone_size: NA; v_call: TRBV10-2; cdr3_aa: ASSESRGLYEQY
clone_size: once; v_call: TRBV5-1; cdr3_aa: ASSWGQPNTEAF
clone_size: NA; v_call: TRBV3-1/TRBV3-2; cdr3_aa: ASSPSGGRETQY
clone_size: NA; v_call: TRBV3-1/TRBV3-2; cdr3_aa: ASSQNTREQF
clone_size: NA; v_call: TRBV4-1; cdr3_aa: ASSQDYSSGVFNEQF
clone_size: NA; v_call: TRBV14; cdr3_aa: ASSPPRSGRGTDTQY
clone_size: NA; v_call: TRBV3-1/TRBV3-2; cdr3_aa: ASSQRKGGLNTEAF
clone_size: few; v_call: TRBV4-1; cdr3_aa: ASSQDLVGISYEQY
clone_size: NA; v_call: TRBV9; cdr3_aa: ASSVGTAYNEQF
clone_size: few; v_call: TRBV2; cdr3_aa: ASSRQRTSIPSETQY
clone_size: NA; v_call: TRBV6-5; cdr3_aa: ASSYGGRVH
clone_size: NA; v_call: TRBV6-6; cdr3_aa: ASSLQGDRVPYEQY
clone_size: NA; v_call: TRBV7-6; cdr3_aa: ASSPSPLIQLSPLH
clone_size: NA; v_call: TRBV2; cdr3_aa: ASRPDLSSTNEKLF
clone_size: NA; v_call: TRBV15; cdr3_aa: ATSRGKGDFSSYNSPLH
clone_size: NA; v_call: TRBV7-6; cdr3_aa: ASSLNTGAGEKLF
clone_size: NA; v_call: TRBV10-3; cdr3_aa: AITLGQGYTGELF
clone_size: NA; v_call: TRBV16; cdr3_aa: ASSHVDRGENNEQF
clone_size: NA; v_call: TRBV6-5; cdr3_aa: ATQPPSSYEQY
clone_size: NA; v_call: TRBV27; cdr3_aa: ASSSRTGGDGYT
clone_size: once; v_call: TRBV7-9; cdr3_aa: ASSLGAVYGYT
clone_size: NA; v_call: TRBV4-1; cdr3_aa: ASSQVWSVRQGLYNEQF
clone_size: NA; v_call: TRBV9; cdr3_aa: ASSPGGGIQETQY
clone_size: NA; v_call: TRBV6-5; cdr3_aa: ASSLGAGEQY
clone_size: NA; v_call: TRBV7-9; cdr3_aa: ASILPRGSGANVLT
clone_size: once; v_call: TRBV3-1/TRBV3-2; cdr3_aa: ASSQEAGGDLYEQY
clone_size: NA; v_call: TRBV18; cdr3_aa: ASSPPNTGELF
clone_size: medium-sized; v_call: TRBV19; cdr3_aa: ASSQGLEYSAQY
clone_size: NA; v_call: TRBV18; cdr3_aa: ASSPQTGTGAYRPLH
clone_size: NA; v_call: TRBV12-3/TRBV12-4; cdr3_aa: ASSPPGNTIY
clone_size: few; v_call: TRBV10-3; cdr3_aa: AISGKSNTEAF
clone_size: NA; v_call: TRBV28; cdr3_aa: AIKGQGVKNQPQH
clone_size: NA; v_call: TRBV7-8; cdr3_aa: ASTKERGNTEAF
clone_size: NA; v_call: TRBV21-1; cdr3_aa: ASSKIRGLEAF
clone_size: once; v_call: TRBV7-3; cdr3_aa: ASSLSGSVSYNEQF
clone_size: NA; v_call: TRBV11-2; cdr3_aa: ASSQTPGSYEQY
clone_size: NA; v_call: TRBV19; cdr3_aa: ASSIDREDGYT
clone_size: NA; v_call: TRBV4-1; cdr3_aa: ASRPPGANGYT
clone_size: NA; v_call: TRBV5-1; cdr3_aa: ASSLFWVSGGDYNEQF
clone_size: NA; v_call: TRBV7-9; cdr3_aa: ASSLDREQF
clone_size: NA; v_call: TRBV11-2; cdr3_aa: ASNKWRDTEAF
clone_size: NA; v_call: TRBV25-1; cdr3_aa: ASGPGLQGTNYGYT
clone_size: NA; v_call: TRBV29-1; cdr3_aa: SVGGSSYEQY
clone_size: once; v_call: TRBV28; cdr3_aa: ASSLQYSYYRAGGSSSYNEQF
clone_size: NA; v_call: TRBV2; cdr3_aa: ASSVHYYGYT
clone_size: NA; v_call: TRBV4-1; cdr3_aa: ASSRRDRGSNTEAF
clone_size: once; v_call: TRBV5-1; cdr3_aa: ASSLGGGSVEAF
clone_size: NA; v_call: TRBV19; cdr3_aa: ASSNPRGPSTDTQY
clone_size: NA; v_call: TRBV11-2; cdr3_aa: ASSLGGGSYNEQF